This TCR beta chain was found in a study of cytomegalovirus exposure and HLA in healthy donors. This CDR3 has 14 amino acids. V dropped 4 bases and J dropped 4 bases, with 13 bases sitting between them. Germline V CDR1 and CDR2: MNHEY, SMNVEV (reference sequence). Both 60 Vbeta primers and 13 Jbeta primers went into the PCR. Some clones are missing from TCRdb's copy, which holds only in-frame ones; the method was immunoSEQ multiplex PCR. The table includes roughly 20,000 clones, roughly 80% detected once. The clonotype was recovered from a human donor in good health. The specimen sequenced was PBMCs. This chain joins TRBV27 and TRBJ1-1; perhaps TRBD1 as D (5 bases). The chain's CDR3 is CASSSYTGFTEAFF. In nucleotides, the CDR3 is TGTGCCAGCAGTTCATACACAGGTTTCACTGAAGCTTTCTTT.